Following are 20 T cell receptor beta chains from one sample sequenced in a study of CD8 T cells in ankylosing spondylitis. TCRdb fed the 5' RACE reads into MiXCR, producing one record per CDR3 protein. Among a few hundred thousand distinct CDR3 sequences listed, 15% to 20% were seen once. Sample: blood, either unsorted or a sorted T cell fraction (not recorded which). The receptors stem from a male donor with ankylosing spondylitis or in good health (not recorded which).

V gene TRBV5-5 combines with J gene TRBJ2-3, with 12 positions matching TRBD1. CDR1 and CDR2 (germline): SGHKS, YYEKEE (reference sequence). With V trimmed by 4 bases and J by 8 bases, 5 bases remained unmatched. The CDR3 covers 14 residues. The CDR3 is CASSEGQGAGTQYF. CDR3 DNA: TGTGCCAGCAGCGAGGGACAGGGGGCCGGTACGCAGTATTTT. The full variable domain, its missing parts supplied by reference TRBV5-5 and TRBJ2-3, is DAGVTQSPTHLIKTRGQQVTLRCSPISGHKSVSWYQQVLGQGPQFIFQYYEKEERGRGNFPDRFSARQFPNYSSELNVNALLLGDSALYLCASSEGQGAGTQYFGPGTRLTVL.

The V and J genes are TRBV7-8 and TRBJ2-3; 9 nucleotides agree with TRBD2. CDR1 and CDR2 from the germline V gene are SGHVS and FQNEAQ. V dropped 2 bases and J dropped 5; count of bases not matched to a gene: 17. The CDR3 has 19 residues. Here the CDR3 DNA reads TGTGCCAGCAGCTTAACCATGATGGTAGCGGGAGCCCCCGGAGATACGCAGTATTTT. The encoded protein is CASSLTMMVAGAPGDTQYF.

This clonotype showed up just a few times. The rearrangement joins TRBV4-1 to TRBJ2-7, with 7 bases aligning to TRBD1. Germline values: CDR1 MGHRA, CDR2 YSYEKL. J lost 3 bases, V lost 1 base, and 6 bases had no gene match. CDR3 length: 15 amino acids. CDR3 nucleotide sequence: TGCGCCAGCAGCCAAGTCTCGGGACAGATCTACGAGCAGTACTTC. Its protein is CASSQVSGQIYEQYF.

This clonotype occurred a few times. This chain uses TRBV20-1 with TRBJ1-1; 8 bases align to TRBD1. This CDR3 contains 17 residues. CDR1 is DFQATT, CDR2 SNEGSKA, per germline (reference sequence). V gave up 3 bases and J gave up 0 bases; unmatched junction bases: 12. Written as DNA, the CDR3 is TGCAGTGCTAGTCGGACAGGGCATTTTACCATGAACACTGAAGCTTTCTTT. This gives the protein CSASRTGHFTMNTEAFF.

This clonotype occurred a few times. This chain connects TRBV7-9 to TRBJ2-1; D possibly uses TRBD1 or TRBD2 (5 bases each). The V end lost 5 bases, the J end lost 4 bases, and 21 bases lay between the germline ends. Germline V gene sequence: CDR1 SEHNR, CDR2 FQNEAQ (reference sequence). The CDR3 has 17 amino acids. The DNA of the CDR3 is TGTGCCAGCAGCAACTCAAGACAGCCCGAGGGTTACAATGAGCAGTTCTTC. Translating gives CASSNSRQPEGYNEQFF.

This clonotype occurred a few times. The DNA of the CDR3 is TGCGCCAGCAGTCAATCGTCGAGCGGAGAATACACCGGGGAGCTGTTTTTT. The encoded protein is CASSQSSSGEYTGELFF. This sequence joins TRBV5-1 and TRBJ2-2, with D possibly TRBD2 on 5 matching bases. The CDR3 sequence is 17 residues long. Trimming removed 5 bases at V and 3 bases at J, with 20 bases between. Germline CDR1 reads SGHRS; CDR2 reads YFSETQ.

The chain is built from TRBV29-1 and TRBJ1-5, with TRBD1 identical over 9 bases. V gave up 6 bases and J gave up 4 bases; unmatched junction bases: 4. The CDR3 has 13 amino acids. CDR1 is SQVTM and CDR2 is ANQGSEA in the germline V gene. CDR3 bases: TGCAGCGTGCAGACAGGGGGGAATCAGCCCCAGCATTTT. This gives the protein CSVQTGGNQPQHF.

This clonotype was counted at least ten times. The chain uses TRBV4-3 and TRBJ2-1; 13 nucleotides match TRBD2. Germline CDR1 reads LGHNA; CDR2 reads YSLEER. The CDR3 length is 16 residues. The V gene end was trimmed by 3 bases and the J gene end by 5 bases; junction bases not matched to a gene: 4. This chain's CDR3 is CASSHGLAGVDNEQFF. The CDR3 bases are TGCGCCAGCAGCCACGGACTAGCGGGAGTTGACAATGAGCAGTTCTTC.

This clonotype was observed a handful of times. The chain recombines TRBV3-1 with TRBJ2-5, with 7 bases that match TRBD1. J was trimmed by 5 bases and V by 2 bases; bases with no gene match: 2. The CDR3 extends over 13 amino acids. Germline V gene lookup returns CDR1 LGHDT and CDR2 YNNKEL (reference sequence). CDR3 residues: CASSQRDSETQYF. Here the CDR3 DNA reads TGTGCCAGCAGCCAACGGGACAGTGAGACCCAGTACTTC.

This clonotype was picked up many times. The CDR3: CASSYSQSNEKLFF. The CDR3 coding sequence is TGTGCCAGCAGTTACTCCCAGTCTAATGAAAAACTGTTTTTT. The rearrangement joins TRBV6-5 to TRBJ1-4; D gene ambiguous. V gave up 0 bases and J gave up 3 bases, with 5 bases separating them. This CDR3 has 14 residues. From germline, CDR1 is MNHEY and CDR2 SVGAGI.

This clonotype appeared a few times. In DNA form, the CDR3 reads TGTGCCAGCAGTTACTTGGACACCGCCTACGAGCAGTACTTC. Amino acid sequence: CASSYLDTAYEQYF. The chain has TRBV6-5 and TRBJ2-7; D is possibly TRBD1 (5 bases). Trimming removed 1 base at V and 2 bases at J, with 9 bases between. The CDR3 sequence is 14 residues long. Germline lookup yields CDR1 MNHEY and CDR2 SVGAGI.

CDR3 sequence reads: CSARWVSAGGNEQYF. The CDR3 DNA follows: TGCAGTGCTAGATGGGTATCGGCGGGAGGCAACGAGCAGTACTTC. V is TRBV20-1 and J is TRBJ2-7, with 8 bases fitting TRBD2. This CDR3 is built from 15 residues. The germline gives CDR1 DFQATT, CDR2 SNEGSKA (reference sequence). J was trimmed by 5 bases and V by 2 bases; bases with no gene match: 11.

This clonotype was found a few times. The chain employs TRBV18 and TRBJ1-4, with 8 positions matching TRBD1. The junction had 4 bases not matched to a gene; V was cut back by 3 bases and J by 7 bases. Germline CDR1 KGHSH, CDR2 LQKENI. The CDR3 has 14 residues. This chain's CDR3 is CASSPGQGAEKLFF. The CDR3, as DNA: TGTGCCAGCTCACCGGGGCAGGGGGCTGAAAAACTGTTTTTT. The whole variable domain, remainder taken from reference TRBV18 and TRBJ1-4, is NAGVMQNPRHLVRRRGQEARLRCSPMKGHSHVYWYRQLPEEGLKFMVYLQKENIIDESGMPKERFSAEFPKEGPSILRIQQVVRGDSAAYFCASSPGQGAEKLFFGSGTQLSVL.

A few counts support this clonotype. This chain joins TRBV12-3 or TRBV12-4 and TRBJ2-6; D is possibly TRBD1 (6 bases). CDR3 length: 15 amino acids. V lost 9 bases to trimming and J lost 2 bases, with 14 bases between them. The CDR3 nucleotides read TGTGCCAGTAGTGTGGGGGCGGCTGGGGCCAACGTCCTGACTTTC. Residues: CASSVGAAGANVLTF.

In this sample, this clonotype turned up a few times. This rearrangement joins TRBV6-5 to TRBJ2-7; 8 bases are a match to TRBD1. Germline lookup yields CDR1 MNHEY and CDR2 SVGAGI. J lost 1 base, V lost 0 bases, and 2 bases had no gene match. This CDR3 region has 15 residues. The CDR3 DNA is TGTGCCAGCAGTTACTCCGGACAGGGTTCCTACGAGCAGTACTTC. Translated: CASSYSGQGSYEQYF.

V is TRBV7-8 and J is TRBJ2-2; 12 nucleotides agree with TRBD2. CDR1 is SGHVS and CDR2 is FQNEAQ in the germline V gene. The trim removed 4 bases at V and 7 bases at J, leaving 4 bases unmatched. This CDR3 is 15 amino acids long. In DNA form, the CDR3 reads TGTGCCAGCAGCTGGGAGACTAGCGGGGGCGGGGAGCTGTTTTTT. Residues: CASSWETSGGGELFF.

Only a few counts were recorded for this clonotype. The chain employs TRBV6-1 and TRBJ2-7; 9 nucleotides align to TRBD1. Looked up from germline, CDR1 is MNHNS and CDR2 is SASEGT. V lost 2 bases and J lost 0; bases outside the gene matches: 5. The CDR3 extends over 16 amino acids. CDR3 amino acids: CASSEPQGASSYEQYF. The CDR3 region has the DNA TGTGCCAGCAGTGAACCACAGGGGGCCTCCTCCTACGAGCAGTACTTC.

In its sample, this clonotype was seen a few times. V gene TRBV4-3 combines with J gene TRBJ2-2, with 9 nucleotides matching TRBD2. This CDR3 has 19 residues. V was pared by 1 base and J by 7 bases, with 16 bases of the junction left unmatched. From germline, CDR1 is LGHNA and CDR2 YSLEER. Written as DNA, the CDR3 is TGCGCCAGCAGCCAAGTGGGGACTAGCATATTTAGAGGCAGCGGGGAGCTGTTTTTT. It codes for CASSQVGTSIFRGSGELFF.

This clonotype appeared a few times. The chain recombines TRBV20-1 with TRBJ2-1; no firm D call. Germline values: CDR1 DFQATT, CDR2 SNEGSKA (reference sequence). The CDR3 has 12 residues. V was shortened by 6 bases and J by 4 bases, with 10 bases between the two germline ends. Here the CDR3 reads CSAPRAYNEQFF. The DNA for the CDR3 is TGCAGTGCGCCCCGCGCTTACAATGAGCAGTTCTTC.

This clonotype was observed once. The chain combines TRBV5-4 with TRBJ2-2; 12 bases are a match to TRBD2. J lost 8 bases, V lost 4 bases, and 12 bases had no gene match. The CDR3 is 17 amino acids. Per the germline V gene, CDR1 is SGHNT and CDR2 is YYREEE (reference sequence). CDR3 amino acids: CASSKTSGRSPTGELFF. CDR3 sequence (DNA): TGTGCCAGCAGCAAAACTAGCGGGAGGTCCCCCACTGGGGAGCTGTTTTTT.